This T cell receptor (beta chain) was recovered during a study of CD8+ T cells in alopecia areata listed by TCRdb under 2018. About the investigation overall: The treated patients took part in an open-label pilot trial in which moderate-to-severe alopecia areata was treated with oral tofacitinib at 5 to 10 mg twice daily. Patients stayed on tofacitinib for 6 to 18 months and then had 6 months of follow-up off drug so that delayed response and recurrence could be assessed. Scalp clonality was compared among normal scalp (n=4), patchy alopecia areata scalp (n=8), and alopecia totalis/universalis scalp (n=8). On the human side, TCRbeta sequencing was run on scalp tissue and on sorted CD4+ and CD8+ peripheral blood T cells from healthy controls and from alopecia areata patients with either patchy or totalis/universalis disease. Disease severity in treated patients was measured with the SALT score, which quantifies the percentage of affected scalp surface area. The study used high-throughput TCRbeta sequencing to examine T cell clonal expansion in alopecia areata, in both the C3H/HeJ mouse model and human patients. RNA was obtained with the PAXgene miRNA kit for fixed scalp, the miRNeasy kit for PBMCs, and the RNeasy kit for mouse skin. Patients on tofacitinib were biopsied at baseline and after 4 and 24 weeks of treatment, and several of the patients also had a later scalp biopsy. immunoSEQ multiplex PCR using 35 Vbeta forward primers and 13 Jbeta reverse primers was used to amplify TCRbeta CDR3 regions. Broad study findings and their caveats: Compared with normal scalp, lesional scalp, particularly in alopecia totalis/universalis, had higher clonality and more expanded CD8+ clones, which suggests antigenic drive. Shared TCR sequences between patients were less evident than in mice, which may be partly attributable to HLA diversity in the patient population. During tofacitinib treatment, many expanded lesional clones stuck around in both scalp and blood, and this persistence may partly explain why relapse happens after treatment is stopped. Scalp TCR repertoire analysis is complicated because resident alphabeta T cells in normal human skin are also sequenced, whereas mouse skin is dominated by gammadelta T cells. With tofacitinib, both scalp clonality and the number of expanded CD8+ clones among the top 100 scalp clones went down significantly. Because the treated cohort was small and had just a single nonresponder, larger studies are needed to establish links between baseline CD8+ expansion and response.

Details on this clone: This receptor's antigen is unknown. The record has no base qualities; no much larger clone is one base away.

Taken from the germline V gene, the CDR1 and CDR2 loops are SQVTM and ANQGSEA. V is reduced by 1 base and J by 4 bases, leaving a spacing of 10 bases between them. Spanning cysteine to phenylalanine, the CDR3 consists of 13 amino acids. Only CDR3 DNA remains: 39 bases, in frame from the first base. The library relied on the immunoSEQ multiplex PCR assay. To provide template for TCR sequencing, every sample had RNA extracted and reverse transcribed into cDNA. First-strand cDNA was synthesized using SuperScript III with a 2:1 mix of oligo-dT and random hexamers. Amplification bias was assessed with a synthetic immune receptor repertoire, and residual bias was removed computationally. The paper's processing steps were these. Raw reads were preprocessed for error removal, and CDR3 was defined according to IMGT conventions as running from the conserved cysteine to phenylalanine. To get clonality, Shannon entropy was normalized by log2 of the number of productive unique TCRs and the result was subtracted from 1. CD4 or CD8 identity of scalp clones was inferred by cross-referencing scalp TCRbeta sequences with sorted blood CD4 and CD8 repertoires. TCRdb holds this immuneACCESS table with in-frame rearrangements only. Some clones are missing; in checked studies, unresolved V genes explain under half, and the rest has no known cause. V and J calls and clone size are as listed in that table; D and trimming were resolved from the DNA. This sample has some 96,000 clones in its table, and 50% to 75% of those were observed once. Of the sample, 15% falls within the top ten clones.

This specimen's time point label, per the study, means: approximately 4 weeks on oral tofacitinib. Explained via the paper, the treatment or condition label denotes: oral pan-JAK inhibitor, 5-10 mg twice daily. Peripheral blood and lesional scalp punch biopsies were obtained from patients with alopecia areata. PBMCs were isolated by density centrifugation and stained for CD3, CD4 and CD8, and CD4+ and CD8+ T cells were sorted on a FACSAria. The sequences come from CD8+ T cells sorted from blood, collected at week 4, from a patient treated with tofacitinib. The chain was built from TRBV29-1 and TRBJ1-1; 5 matching bases give a weak D call of TRBD1. The sequence was obtained from a human donor with alopecia areata. The CDR3 in this case is CSVEGQSSTEAFF. The DNA sequence reads TGCAGCGTTGAAGGACAGTCGAGCACTGAAGCTTTCTTT. Beyond the CDR3, the reference TRBV29-1 and TRBJ1-1 genes provide the residues; the full variable domain reads: SAVISQKPSRDICQRGTSLTIQCQVDSQVTMMFWYRQQPGQSLTLIATANQGSEATYESGFVIDKFPISRPNLTFSTLTVSNMSPEDSSIYLCSVEGQSSTEAFFGQGTRLTVV.